The rows below give T cell receptor beta chains drawn from one sample of a study of blood T cell repertoires in COVID-19. Profiling relied on immunoSEQ multiplex PCR, and the TCRdb table lists in-frame clones only, not all of them. The sample has over 250,000 clones, around 86% seen once. Sequenced: peripheral blood. These receptor sequences come from a man aged 35-49 years who had recovered from COVID-19. Both conserved end residues are part of each CDR3. D genes are given only for firm matches. Expanded clones are given a class, and other clones once, few, many or no size at all.

14	TRBD2	TRBV19	TRBJ2-7	-	CASTADGGGTEQYF	TGTGCCAGTACCGCTGACGGGGGGGGCACCGAGCAGTACTTC
13	-	TRBV2	TRBJ2-4	-	CASSETVRDIQYF	TGTGCCAGCAGTGAAACGGTGAGGGACATTCAGTACTTC
14	TRBD2	TRBV10-2	TRBJ2-7	-	CASSGTSGGYEQYF	TGCGCCAGCAGTGGGACTAGCGGGGGGTACGAGCAGTACTTC
16	TRBD1	TRBV5-4	TRBJ1-1	once	CASSINRGRGNTEAFF	TGTGCCAGCAGCATTAACAGGGGGCGCGGGAACACTGAAGCTTTCTTT
15	TRBD1	TRBV13	TRBJ1-2	-	CASSIQGIRLYGYTF	TGTGCCAGCAGTATACAGGGGATAAGACTCTATGGCTACACCTTC
13	TRBD1	TRBV3-1/TRBV3-2	TRBJ1-1	-	CAPGTGETEEAFF	TGTGCCCCGGGGACAGGGGAAACGGAAGAAGCTTTCTTT
15	TRBD1	TRBV27	TRBJ1-1	-	CASSRNRDRPTEAFF	TGTGCCAGCAGTCGAAATCGGGACAGGCCCACTGAAGCTTTCTTT
13	-	TRBV2	TRBJ2-5	few	CATQGQGRETQYF	TGTGCCACCCAAGGTCAGGGGCGAGAGACCCAGTACTTC
14	-	TRBV6-5	TRBJ1-1	-	CASTNTVMNTEAFF	TGTGCCAGCACCAACACCGTGATGAACACTGAAGCTTTCTTT
18	TRBD1	TRBV7-9	TRBJ1-4	-	CASSPGQGSIISRWKLFF	TGTGCCAGCAGCCCTGGACAGGGGTCGATAATCTCCCGATGGAAACTGTTTTTT
18	TRBD2	TRBV5-1	TRBJ2-7	-	CASSSHATSGKLSYEQYF	TGCGCCAGCAGCTCTCATGCGACTAGCGGGAAACTCTCCTACGAGCAGTACTTC
14	TRBD1	TRBV9	TRBJ2-1	-	CASSVFGTGGLQFF	TGTGCCAGCAGCGTTTTCGGGACAGGGGGCTTGCAGTTCTTC
19	TRBD2	TRBV4-1	TRBJ2-1	once	CASSQDRLAGAVEGNEQFF	TGCGCCAGCAGCCAAGATAGGCTAGCGGGGGCTGTCGAAGGCAATGAGCAGTTCTTC
17	-	TRBV7-2	TRBJ1-4	-	CASSSLAGGRRGEKLFF	TGTGCCAGCAGCTCTCTGGCGGGGGGGCGCCGGGGTGAAAAACTGTTTTTT
17	-	TRBV18	TRBJ1-5	-	CASSPRVSNYSNQPQHF	TGTGCCAGCTCACCACGGGTTAGCAATTATAGCAATCAGCCCCAGCATTTT
13	TRBD2	TRBV2	TRBJ2-3	once	CASGLAGAGLQYF	TGTGCCAGCGGCCTAGCGGGGGCCGGGTTGCAGTATTTT
14	TRBD2	TRBV2	TRBJ2-1	-	CASSKLAGEGEQFF	TGTGCCAGCAGTAAACTAGCGGGGGAGGGGGAGCAGTTCTTC
19	TRBD2	TRBV19	TRBJ2-1	-	CASSIRRGSGSRSYNEQFF	TGTGCCAGTAGTATCCGAAGAGGTAGCGGGAGCCGCTCCTACAATGAGCAGTTCTTC
16	-	TRBV24-1	TRBJ2-2	-	CATSDSAPGVTGELFF	TGTGCCACCAGTGATTCGGCACCAGGGGTTACCGGGGAGCTGTTTTTT
16	TRBD1	TRBV19	TRBJ2-2	once	CASSLRQGRPTGELFF	TGTGCCAGTAGTCTGAGACAGGGAAGGCCCACCGGGGAGCTGTTTTTT
17	TRBD2	TRBV2	TRBJ2-3	-	CASPPSIAGVVTDTQYF	TGTGCCAGCCCTCCATCAATAGCGGGAGTTGTCACAGATACGCAGTATTTT
14	-	TRBV29-1	TRBJ1-2	-	CSVGQRFGGYGYTF	TGCAGCGTTGGTCAGAGGTTCGGGGGGTATGGCTACACCTTC
13	-	TRBV19	TRBJ1-3	-	CASSTDKGNTIYF	TGTGCCAGTAGTACCGACAAGGGAAACACCATATATTTT
13	-	TRBV12-3/TRBV12-4	TRBJ2-5	-	CASVRVDGGTQYF	TGTGCCAGCGTACGGGTCGACGGTGGGACCCAGTACTTC
14	-	TRBV6-4	TRBJ2-1	-	CASSASREVEEQFF	TGTGCCAGCAGTGCATCTAGGGAGGTAGAAGAGCAGTTCTTC
15	-	TRBV3-1/TRBV3-2	TRBJ1-2	few	CASSPLGGSADGYTF	TGTGCCAGCAGCCCCCTTGGGGGCTCCGCGGATGGCTACACCTTC
13	-	TRBV11-1	TRBJ1-2	-	CASSLGQNYGYTF	TGTGCCAGCAGCTTAGGGCAGAACTATGGCTACACCTTC
12	-	TRBV28	TRBJ1-2	-	CASSFGQKAYTF	TGTGCCAGCAGCTTCGGACAAAAAGCCTACACCTTC